Reported below is one TCR beta chain. Antigen specificity is unknown. Unique molecular identifiers featured in each of the TCR beta cDNA libraries. A single record per CDR3 protein comes from TCRdb applying MiXCR to the PCR reads. The table includes under 900,000 distinct CDR3 sequences, approximately 50% detected once. The entry originates in a study of post-analysis software for immune sequencing data. Overall study context: Relapsing-remitting, secondary progressive and progressive-relapsing multiple sclerosis courses were included.

General study points: In multiple sclerosis, normalized Chao1 diversity was significantly below that of controls. Roughly 5 TRBV segments, TRBV5-6, TRBV5-1 and TRBV20-1 among them, were found more frequent in patients than controls.

The V and J ends lost 6 bases and 2 bases respectively, with 13 bases between them. The CDR3 is 14 amino acids. The source is a girl aged 10 to 17 with multiple sclerosis. The V call is TRBV12-3 or TRBV12-4, the J call TRBJ1-2; the D gene is possibly TRBD1 (5 bases). The sequencing sample was made of blood. CDR3 in amino acids: CASSRGTANYGYTF. The CDR3 nucleotides read TGTGCCAGCAGCCGCGGGACGGCGAACTATGGCTACACCTTC.